This TCR beta chain derives from a study of cytomegalovirus exposure and HLA in healthy donors. Between the trimmed V and J ends, which lost 2 bases and 3 bases, there was a span of 13 bases. This CDR3 has 15 amino acids. Germline CDR1 MNHEY, CDR2 SMNVEV (reference sequence). Overall study findings and caveats: Subsequent analysis revealed that first-cohort TCR clusters tended to co-occur in the roughly 120 validation repertoires. Cytomegalovirus association was listed for about 170 TCR beta chains. The classifier reportedly diagnosed cytomegalovirus status with high sensitivity and specificity.

Note on this clone: Its cognate antigen is unknown.

Profiled with immunoSEQ multiplex PCR; TCRdb holds only in-frame clones, not every one. This table has roughly 120,000 clones, 94% appearing once. Material: PBMCs. This sequence was found in a woman aged 18 to 35 in good health and CMV-seronegative. The chain joins TRBV27 to TRBJ1-2; D is uncertain. This CDR3 reads CASSLDPAAHYGYTF. The CDR3 DNA follows: TGTGCCAGCAGTTTAGATCCGGCGGCGCACTATGGCTACACCTTC.